This entry lists 9 T cell receptor beta chains sequenced from one sample in a study of blood T cell repertoires in COVID-19. The data were produced by immunoSEQ multiplex PCR, yet TCRdb's version contains in-frame clones alone and is incomplete. The data contain 300,000 to 450,000 clones, about 87% of them singletons. Input material: peripheral blood. The receptors were gathered from a human donor in a cohort sampled during active COVID-19.

The chain has TRBV7-9 and TRBJ2-2; TRBD1 is a possible D gene (6 bases). Germline-derived CDR1 and CDR2 are SEHNR and FQNEAQ (reference sequence). The CDR3 has 14 amino acids. V was clipped by 1 base and J by 7 bases, with 10 bases between them. The CDR3 spells CASSLGRGNGELFF. CDR3 nucleotides: TGTGCCAGCAGCTTAGGAAGGGGGAACGGGGAGCTGTTTTTT.

This chain joins TRBV28 and TRBJ2-3, with a possible D match to TRBD1 (6 bases). The CDR3 length is 16 residues. V was trimmed by 6 bases and J by 1 base, leaving 17 bases between them. CDR1 MDHEN and CDR2 SYDVKM come from the germline V gene. CDR3 region: CASSRTGRTGTDTQYF. The CDR3 bases are TGTGCCAGCAGCCGAACAGGGCGTACGGGCACAGATACGCAGTATTTT. Supplemented by reference TRBV28 and TRBJ2-3, the full variable domain reads DVKVTQSSRYLVKRTGEKVFLECVQDMDHENMFWYRQDPGLGLRLIYFSYDVKMKEKGDIPEGYSVSREKKERFSLILESASTNQTSMYLCASSRTGRTGTDTQYFGPGTRLTVL.

J is TRBJ2-5 and V is TRBV5-8; 8 bases are a match to TRBD1. The germline V gene encodes CDR1 SGHTS and CDR2 YDEGEE. V was clipped by 3 bases and J by 6 bases; unmatched bases: 7. This CDR3 contains 14 residues. The CDR3 protein is CASSSFTGGKTQYF. CDR3 sequence (DNA): TGTGCCAGCAGCTCATTCACAGGGGGTAAGACCCAGTACTTC.

The chain couples TRBV11-3 to TRBJ2-2; a weak D match, TRBD1 (5 bases). Germline V CDR1 and CDR2: SGHNT, YENEEA. Trimming left V 0 bases short and J 6 bases short, with 8 bases between. CDR3 length: 14 amino acids. The CDR3 is CASSLDSGSGELFF. The CDR3 DNA reads TGTGCCAGCAGCTTAGATTCAGGGTCCGGGGAGCTGTTTTTT.

The chain links TRBV7-3 to TRBJ1-2; no clear D. Germline CDR1 is SGHTA and CDR2 is FQGTGA. Trimming took off 5 bases at V and 2 bases at J, with 9 bases between the two ends. The CDR3 has 13 amino acids. This chain's CDR3 is CASSTDTNYGYTF. CDR3 DNA: TGTGCCAGCAGCACAGACACGAACTATGGCTACACCTTC.

The V and J genes are TRBV6-5 and TRBJ1-6; tentative D call: TRBD1 (5 bases). The CDR3 is made up of 12 amino acids. With 10 bases removed from V and 9 bases from J, the gap between germline ends came to 13 bases. Looked up from germline, CDR1 is MNHEY and CDR2 is SVGAGI. In nucleotides, the CDR3 is TGTGCCACCAGACAGTACGGTTCACCCCTCCACTTT. It yields the protein CATRQYGSPLHF.

The table lists this clone with a count of one. CDR3: CASVPSGLVGDTQYF. CDR3 nucleotide sequence: TGTGCCAGCGTACCTAGCGGATTGGTCGGAGATACGCAGTATTTT. V and J are TRBV28 and TRBJ2-3, with 7 bases lining up with TRBD2. Per the germline V gene, CDR1 is MDHEN and CDR2 is SYDVKM. CDR3 length equals 15 residues. Trimming took 8 bases from V and 5 from J; bases not matched to a gene: 13.

The chain is built from TRBV5-6 and TRBJ1-1, with D possibly being TRBD1 (6 bases). The CDR3 covers 16 residues. Trimming left V 4 bases short and J 6 bases short, with 22 bases between. Germline loops: CDR1 SGHDT, CDR2 YYEEEE. The CDR3 nucleotides are TGTGCCAGCAGCCGGAGAGGGGCAGGGGAAATCTCTGAAGCTTTCTTT. It translates to CASSRRGAGEISEAFF.

The rearrangement links TRBV2 to TRBJ2-2; 11 bases fit TRBD1. The germline V gene encodes CDR1 SNHLY and CDR2 FYNNEI. J was trimmed by 4 bases and V by 4 bases; bases with no gene match: 5. This CDR3 has 16 residues. CDR3 bases: TGTGCCAGCAGTGCAGGACAGGGGGCTGGCACCGGGGAGCTGTTTTTT. Translation: CASSAGQGAGTGELFF. Complete variable domain (other parts from reference TRBV2 and TRBJ2-2): EPEVTQTPSHQVTQMGQEVILRCVPISNHLYFYWYRQILGQKVEFLVSFYNNEISEKSEIFDDQFSVERPDGSNFTLKIRSTKLEDSAMYFCASSAGQGAGTGELFFGEGSRLTVL.